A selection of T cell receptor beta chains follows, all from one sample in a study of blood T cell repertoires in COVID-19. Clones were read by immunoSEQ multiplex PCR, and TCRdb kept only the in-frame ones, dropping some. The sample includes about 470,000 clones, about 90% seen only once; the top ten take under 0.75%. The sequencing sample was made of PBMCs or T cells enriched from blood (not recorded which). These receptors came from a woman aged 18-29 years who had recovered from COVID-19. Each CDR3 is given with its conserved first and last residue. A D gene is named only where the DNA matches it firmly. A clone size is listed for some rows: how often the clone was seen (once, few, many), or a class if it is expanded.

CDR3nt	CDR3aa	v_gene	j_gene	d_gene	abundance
TGCGCCAGCAGCTTGCTTTTGAACACTGAAGCTTTCTTT	CASSLLLNTEAFF	TRBV5-1	TRBJ1-1	-	-
TGTGCCAGTAGTCCGGGGACAGAAGCAGGACTATATGGCTACACCTTC	CASSPGTEAGLYGYTF	TRBV19	TRBJ1-2	TRBD1	-
TGTGCCAGCAGCCAACTTACAGGGAACACTGAAGCTTTCTTT	CASSQLTGNTEAFF	TRBV14	TRBJ1-1	-	-
TGTCCGGAAGGAGCGGAACCTAACTATAATTCACCCCTCCACTTT	CPEGAEPNYNSPLHF	TRBV9	TRBJ1-6	-	-
TGTGCCAGCAGTTTATCAGGGTCAGAGACCCAGTACTTC	CASSLSGSETQYF	TRBV12-3/TRBV12-4	TRBJ2-5	-	-
TGTGCCAGCAGCGTAGAATCGGACAGTTCACCCCTCCACTTT	CASSVESDSSPLHF	TRBV9	TRBJ1-6	-	-
TGTGCCAGTAGTTCCCACCTGGGACAGACGGATGGCTACACCTTC	CASSSHLGQTDGYTF	TRBV19	TRBJ1-2	TRBD1	-
TGTGCCAGCAGCCACAGGGGGCCGGGTGAAAAACTGTTTTTT	CASSHRGPGEKLFF	TRBV3-1/TRBV3-2	TRBJ1-4	TRBD1	-
TGTGCCTCTCACCGGCAGGGGGGATTCGGAGCAGATACGCAGTATTTT	CASHRQGGFGADTQYF	TRBV19	TRBJ2-3	-	-
TGTGCTACCTGCGGGGGCGGCTCCTACGAGCAGTACTTC	CATCGGGSYEQYF	TRBV28	TRBJ2-7	-	-
TGCGCCAGCACCTGGATGGGACAGGGGCAAAGCACCATATATTTT	CASTWMGQGQSTIYF	TRBV5-1	TRBJ1-3	TRBD1	-
TGTGCCAGCAGTGATCCACTCTCGCGGAGCGGGGGGACAGATACGCAGTATTTT	CASSDPLSRSGGTDTQYF	TRBV6-1	TRBJ2-3	TRBD2	-
TGTGCCAGTCACAGGGATTTGGGTTCACCCCTCCACTTT	CASHRDLGSPLHF	TRBV19	TRBJ1-6	-	few
TGTGCCAGCAGCCAAGGGGCCGGGGACACTGAAGCTTTCTTT	CASSQGAGDTEAFF	TRBV3-1/TRBV3-2	TRBJ1-1	-	-
TGTGCCAGCAGTCGGGGGATAGGACAGCCCCAGCATTTT	CASSRGIGQPQHF	TRBV28	TRBJ1-5	-	-
TGCGCCAGCAGCTTCCAGTCAGACGGGGAGCTGTTTTTT	CASSFQSDGELFF	TRBV5-1	TRBJ2-2	-	-
TGTGCCAGCAGTACAGGGAACTATGGCTACACCTTC	CASSTGNYGYTF	TRBV27	TRBJ1-2	-	-
TGTGCCAGCAGCTCCAAAAGGCCCGGGACAGGGTTTCCCTACGAGCAGTACTTC	CASSSKRPGTGFPYEQYF	TRBV5-6	TRBJ2-7	TRBD1	-
TGTGCCAGCAGCGTCACCGGGACTAGCGGGGCATCTGAGCAGTTCTTC	CASSVTGTSGASEQFF	TRBV11-2	TRBJ2-1	TRBD2	-
TGCGCCAGCACCCAGGGCGCTAATGAAAAACTGTTTTTT	CASTQGANEKLFF	TRBV5-1	TRBJ1-4	-	once
TGTGCCAGCAGTGACTCAAAAGAAGGACTCCAGACCGGGGAGCTGTTTTTT	CASSDSKEGLQTGELFF	TRBV6-4	TRBJ2-2	-	-
TGTGCCAGCAGTTTGTGGCAGGGAAACTATGGCTACACCTTC	CASSLWQGNYGYTF	TRBV28	TRBJ1-2	-	-